This T cell receptor (beta chain) appears in the sequencing data of a study of T cells after posttransplantation cyclophosphamide. Study outcomes and limitations: Skin or GI-infiltrating T cells shared few TRB sequences with blood. Recipient CMV seropositivity and CMV reactivation strongly tracked TRB clonality.

Germline assignment: CDR1 SGHVS and CDR2 FQNEAQ. The CDR3 consists of 15 residues. V lost 3 bases and J lost 7; bases outside the gene matches: 12. This clone has a single count. The antigen is undetermined. The assay was immunoSEQ multiplex PCR, and TCRdb's table has in-frame clones only and misses some. The table lists roughly 15,000 clones, approximately 81% of them singletons. Controls had myeloablative marrow grafts with methotrexate and calcineurin inhibitor, sampled at 1 year. The J gene is TRBJ2-7, the V gene TRBV7-8; 7 bases fit TRBD2. The sample in question was PBMCs, obtained around 59 weeks after allogeneic stem cell transplant with calcineurin inhibitor and methotrexate. The clonotype originates from a male patient aged 25-45 years who received an allogeneic stem cell transplant from an unrelated donor, was CMV-positive, and had acute and chronic GVHD. Some T cells could come from the graft donor. The CDR3 region is CASSFPTGTNGEQYF. The CDR3 DNA reads TGTGCCAGCAGCTTCCCGACTGGGACTAATGGGGAGCAGTACTTC. Drawing the rest from reference TRBV7-8 and TRBJ2-7, the complete variable domain is GAGVSQSPRYKVAKRGQDVALRCDPISGHVSLFWYQQALGQGPEFLTYFQNEAQLDKSGLPSDRFFAERPEGSVSTLKIQRTQQEDSAVYLCASSFPTGTNGEQYFGPGTRLTVT.